This T cell receptor beta chain emerged from a study of blood T cell repertoires in COVID-19. On the study more broadly: What the recovered Cohort 3 donors had was two negative PCRs, clearance, or symptom resolution. COVID-19 samples collected from the United States, Italy and Spain covered acute and convalescent phases.

How the authors handled the data: Amplified reference gene primers provided the basis for estimating nucleated cell counts. Repertoires were generated with immunoSEQ multiplex PCR, while TCRdb's copy carries only in-frame clones and drops some. V and J calls and clone size come straight from that table; D and trimming were deduced from the DNA. Of under 400,000 clones listed, 87% were seen once; the top ten hold more than 1.5%. Trimming removed 6 bases at V and 2 bases at J, with 16 bases between. The CDR3 is 14 amino acids. The germline CDR1 and CDR2 sequences are SQVTM and ANQGSEA. Which cohort a participant joined came from the clinical history participants gave.

Source material: PBMCs or T cells enriched from blood (not recorded which). The TCR comes from a man aged 35 to 55 in a cohort exposed to, infected with or recovered from COVID-19 (not recorded which). J is TRBJ1-1 and V is TRBV29-1, with no clear D. The CDR3 protein is CSVSRVELNTEAFF. The CDR3 nucleotides are TGCAGCGTGAGCCGTGTGGAACTAAACACTGAAGCTTTCTTT.